This paragraph covers one T cell receptor (beta chain) sequence. The target antigen is unknown. The data derive from a study of cytomegalovirus exposure and HLA in healthy donors. Study background: The 95 to 150 validation repertoires, a later analysis reported, used the same platform as the approximately 700 first-cohort repertoires.

The donors formed part of the approximately 130-subject validation cohort, distinct from the roughly 620-subject first cohort. Findings of the study overall: Clusters of TCRs from the first cohort tended to co-occur in the 90 to 150 validation repertoires (as a later analysis found). Among TCR beta chains, those listed as cytomegalovirus-associated numbered over 150.

TCRdb keeps only in-frame clones here, not all; method: immunoSEQ multiplex PCR. The sample has about 200,000 clones, around nine tenths seen once. The CDR3 extends over 14 amino acids. The germline V gene has CDR1 MNHNS and CDR2 SASEGT. V gave up 6 bases and J gave up 0 bases, with 9 bases separating them. The specimen sequenced was PBMCs. The clonotype comes from a woman under 30 in good health and CMV-seropositive. The rearrangement joins TRBV6-1 to TRBJ2-4; D is perhaps TRBD1 (6 bases). In nucleotides, the CDR3 is TGTGCCAGCAGAGACAGGTTAGCCAAAAACATTCAGTACTTC. As protein: CASRDRLAKNIQYF.